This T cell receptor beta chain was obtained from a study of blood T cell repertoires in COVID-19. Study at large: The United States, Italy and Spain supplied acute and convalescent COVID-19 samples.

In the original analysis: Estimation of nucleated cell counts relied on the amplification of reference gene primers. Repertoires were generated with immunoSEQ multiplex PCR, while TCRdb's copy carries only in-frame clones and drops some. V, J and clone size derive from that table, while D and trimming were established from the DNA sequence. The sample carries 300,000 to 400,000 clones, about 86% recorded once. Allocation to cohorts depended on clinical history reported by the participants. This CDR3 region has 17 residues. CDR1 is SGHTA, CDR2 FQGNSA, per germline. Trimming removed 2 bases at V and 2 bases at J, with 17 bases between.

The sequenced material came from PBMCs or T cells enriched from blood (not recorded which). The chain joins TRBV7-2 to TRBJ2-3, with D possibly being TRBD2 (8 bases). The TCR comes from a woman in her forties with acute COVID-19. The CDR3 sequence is CASSLRGREANTDTQYF. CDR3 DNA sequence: TGTGCCAGCAGCTTAAGGGGGCGGGAGGCTAACACAGATACGCAGTATTTT.